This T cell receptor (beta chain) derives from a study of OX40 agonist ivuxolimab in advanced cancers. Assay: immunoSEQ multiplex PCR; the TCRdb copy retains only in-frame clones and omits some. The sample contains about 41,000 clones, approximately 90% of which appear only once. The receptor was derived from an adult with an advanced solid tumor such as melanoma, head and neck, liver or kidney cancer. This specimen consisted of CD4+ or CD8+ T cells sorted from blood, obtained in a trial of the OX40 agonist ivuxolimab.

For the CDR3, the DNA is TGTGCCAGCAGCGCGAACAAACTAGCGGGACCTACGAATGAGCAGTTCTTC. Amino acids: CASSANKLAGPTNEQFF. The V call is TRBV9, the J call TRBJ2-1; 10 bases agree with TRBD2. V shed 3 bases, J shed 7 bases, and the junction held 13 bases outside the gene matches. Germline values: CDR1 SGDLS, CDR2 YYNGEE. This CDR3 has 17 amino acids.